This T cell receptor (beta chain) was recorded in a study of OX40 agonist ivuxolimab in advanced cancers. Produced via immunoSEQ multiplex PCR; TCRdb's table is partial and in-frame only. Counted here are 90,000 to 150,000 clones, roughly nine tenths occurring once; the ten biggest clones make up about 0.55%. The CDR3 has 18 amino acids. The germline V gene encodes CDR1 SGHTA and CDR2 FQGNSA. V shed 5 bases, J shed 4 bases, and the junction held 9 bases outside the gene matches. Specimen: CD4+ or CD8+ T cells sorted from blood, collected in a trial of the OX40 agonist ivuxolimab. The source is an adult with an advanced solid tumor such as melanoma, head and neck, liver or kidney cancer. This chain uses TRBV7-2 with TRBJ2-3; 16 bases agree with TRBD2. The CDR3 reads CASSILGTSGGAADTQYF. CDR3 DNA: TGTGCCAGCAGCATCCTCGGGACTAGCGGGGGGGCCGCAGATACGCAGTATTTT.